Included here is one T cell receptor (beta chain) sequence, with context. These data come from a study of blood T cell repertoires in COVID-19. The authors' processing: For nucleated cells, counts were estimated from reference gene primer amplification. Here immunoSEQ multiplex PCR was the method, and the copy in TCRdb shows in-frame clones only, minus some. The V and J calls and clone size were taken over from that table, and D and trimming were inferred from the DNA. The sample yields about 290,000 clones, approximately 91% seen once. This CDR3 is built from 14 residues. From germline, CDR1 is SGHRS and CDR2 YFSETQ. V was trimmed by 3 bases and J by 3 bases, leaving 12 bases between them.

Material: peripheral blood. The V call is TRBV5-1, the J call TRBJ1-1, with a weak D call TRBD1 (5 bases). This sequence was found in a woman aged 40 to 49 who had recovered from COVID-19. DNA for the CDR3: TGCGCCAGCAGCTCCAGGGAAAGGGACACTGAAGCTTTCTTT. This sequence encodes CASSSRERDTEAFF.